One and the same sample provided the 3 T cell receptor beta chains below, sequenced in a study of beta chain features in type 1 diabetes. Isolated RNA was reverse transcribed in full, so expressed TCRB transcripts were sequenced. The data were produced by immunoSEQ multiplex PCR, yet TCRdb's version contains in-frame clones alone and is incomplete. Here the sample spans some 160,000 clones, around 9% being singletons. What these receptors recognize is not known. The study's findings and limits: A moderate, significant TCRB CDR3 shortening appeared in type 1 diabetes across four CD4+ subsets.

Sequenced input: central memory CD4+ T cells from blood. These receptors were taken from a woman in her twenties or thirties with type 1 diabetes.

The V call is TRBV14, the J call TRBJ2-6; D not resolved. Germline loops: CDR1 SGHDN, CDR2 FVKESK. The CDR3 runs to 14 residues. V dropped 6 bases and J dropped 4 bases, with 10 bases sitting between them. In DNA, the CDR3 is TGTGCCAGCAGTCCCCATTCCGGGGCCAACGTCCTGACTTTC. It translates to CASSPHSGANVLTF.

The genes are TRBV29-1 and TRBJ2-3; no clear D. Germline lookup yields CDR1 SQVTM and CDR2 ANQGSEA. The CDR3 spans 15 residues. The ends were cut back, 1 base at V and 2 bases at J, with 13 bases in the middle. The CDR3 region has the DNA TGCAGCGTTGAAGGGCTCGCCCAAGACACAGATACGCAGTATTTT. Its translation: CSVEGLAQDTDTQYF.

This clone was seen more than once but under ten times. The chain recombines TRBV2 with TRBJ2-5, with TRBD2 matching 10 bases. Per the germline V gene, CDR1 is SNHLY and CDR2 is FYNNEI. The CDR3 runs to 15 residues. J was trimmed by 5 bases and V by 7 bases; bases with no gene match: 10. The CDR3: CASIRLAGRAETQYF. DNA of the CDR3: TGTGCCAGCATCCGACTAGCGGGTCGGGCTGAGACCCAGTACTTC.